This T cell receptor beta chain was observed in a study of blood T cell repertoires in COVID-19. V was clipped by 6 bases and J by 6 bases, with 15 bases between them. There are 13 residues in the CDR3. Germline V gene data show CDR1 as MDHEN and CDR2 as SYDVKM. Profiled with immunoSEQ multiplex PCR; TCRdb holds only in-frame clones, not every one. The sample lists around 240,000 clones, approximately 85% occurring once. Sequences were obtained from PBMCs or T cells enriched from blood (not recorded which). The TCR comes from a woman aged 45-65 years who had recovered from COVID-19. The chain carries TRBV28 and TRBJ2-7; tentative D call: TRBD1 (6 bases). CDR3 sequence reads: CASRALTGSEQYF. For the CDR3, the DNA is TGTGCCAGCAGGGCCCTGACAGGTTCCGAGCAGTACTTC.